One and the same sample provided the 20 T cell receptor beta chains below, sequenced in a study of naive and memory T cell subsets. Two oligonucleotides, mixed equimolar, formed the beta constant-region primer covering TRBC1 and TRBC2. TCRdb called the UMI-ligation and nested PCR reads again in MiXCR, with one record for every CDR3 protein. Of fewer than 7,000 distinct CDR3 sequences in the sample, around 7% were seen once. Sample: effector memory CD8+ T cells from blood. Subset: effector memory, CD45RA- CD27-. The receptors derive from a human donor in good health.

By its share, this clonotype is medium-sized. V gene TRBV6-4 combines with J gene TRBJ2-3, with 9 nucleotides matching TRBD2. Germline V lookup: CDR1 MRHNA, CDR2 SNTAGT. The junction had 2 bases not matched to a gene; V was cut back by 3 bases and J by 1 base. This CDR3 comprises 15 residues. The CDR3 loop is CASSDASGGTDTQYF. In nucleotides, the CDR3 is TGTGCCAGCAGTGATGCTAGCGGGGGCACAGATACGCAGTATTTT.

The chain recombines TRBV7-9 with TRBJ2-3, with D hard to call. Germline V gene data show CDR1 as SEHNR and CDR2 as FQNEAQ (reference sequence). V was trimmed by 5 bases and J by 1 base, leaving 10 bases between them. The CDR3 spans 14 residues. The CDR3 here is CASSRPQGTDTQYF. The DNA of the CDR3 is TGTGCCAGCAGCCGTCCCCAGGGCACAGATACGCAGTATTTT.

This clonotype appeared many times. The J gene is TRBJ2-6, the V gene TRBV6-2 or TRBV6-3; TRBD2 is a possible D gene (5 bases). Trimming cost V 8 bases and J 4 bases, with 15 bases left between them. The germline V gene has CDR1 MNHEY and CDR2 SVGEGT. This CDR3 has 15 amino acids. The CDR3 loop is CASCTEEAGANVLTF. The DNA of the CDR3 is TGTGCCAGCTGTACTGAGGAGGCCGGGGCCAACGTCCTGACTTTC.

This clonotype was seen ten or more times. Here the CDR3 reads CSATSGESSYNEQFF. CDR3 bases: TGCAGTGCTACATCCGGGGAGAGCTCCTACAATGAGCAGTTCTTC. The V and J genes are TRBV20-1 and TRBJ2-1, with TRBD2 as a possible D gene (5 bases). Per the germline V gene, CDR1 is DFQATT and CDR2 is SNEGSKA (reference sequence). V was shortened by 4 bases and J by 0 bases, with 13 bases between the two germline ends. The CDR3 totals 15 residues.

J is TRBJ2-2 and V is TRBV4-3; D is unclear. Germline values: CDR1 LGHNA, CDR2 YSLEER. The CDR3 runs 12 residues. V lost 3 bases and J lost 7, with 6 bases in between. CDR3 residues: CASSQINGELFF. As DNA, the CDR3 is TGCGCCAGCAGCCAGATTAACGGGGAGCTGTTTTTT.

This clonotype was counted many times. The V call is TRBV4-1, the J call TRBJ2-1; D is uncertain. Germline lookup yields CDR1 MGHRA and CDR2 YSYEKL. The length of the CDR3 is 16 residues. V lost 0 bases, J lost 4 bases, and 13 bases lay in between. In DNA form, the CDR3 reads TGCGCCAGCAGCCAAGAAAACCCACCCTCTTACAATGAGCAGTTCTTC. Translating gives CASSQENPPSYNEQFF.

This clonotype was recorded at least ten times. The chain employs TRBV20-1 and TRBJ1-1; D gene unclear. The germline V and J ends were trimmed by 0 bases and 1 base, with 12 bases remaining between them. The length of the CDR3 is 15 residues. Germline V gives CDR1 DFQATT, CDR2 SNEGSKA (reference sequence). CDR3: CSARDDASRNTEAFF. As DNA, the CDR3 is TGCAGTGCTAGAGATGACGCTAGCAGGAACACTGAAGCTTTCTTT.

This sequence joins TRBV12-3 or TRBV12-4 and TRBJ2-7; D is uncertain. The V gene lost 3 bases and the J gene lost 6 bases, with 21 bases spanning the gap. The CDR3 sequence is 16 residues long. The CDR3 region is CASSFPLPPTLSEQYF. CDR3 coding DNA: TGTGCCAGCAGTTTCCCTCTTCCCCCGACCCTGAGCGAGCAGTACTTC.

This clonotype was observed at least ten times. The genes are TRBV6-2 or TRBV6-3 and TRBJ2-7; 8 bases agree with TRBD1. The germline V gene has CDR1 MNHEY and CDR2 SVGEGT. Germline trimming cut 0 bases from V and 2 bases from J; bases unmatched to any gene: 3. This CDR3 contains 15 residues. The DNA for the CDR3 is TGTGCCAGCAGTTACTCGACGGACAGGGCCTACGAGCAGTACTTC. It is translated as CASSYSTDRAYEQYF.

This clonotype was picked up many times. This chain links TRBV29-1 with TRBJ2-1; 8 bases are a match to TRBD2. V was clipped by 6 bases and J by 1 base; unmatched bases: 5. CDR1 SQVTM and CDR2 ANQGSEA come from the germline V gene. The CDR3 is made up of 14 amino acids. The chain's CDR3 is CSVPLAGSYNEQFF. The CDR3 DNA follows: TGCAGCGTGCCCTTAGCGGGATCCTACAATGAGCAGTTCTTC.

Within the sample, this clonotype is hyperexpanded (1% or more). This chain links TRBV28 with TRBJ1-1, with D unclear. The CDR3 runs to 12 residues. The ends were cut back, 3 bases at V and 4 bases at J, with 6 bases in the middle. Germline CDR1 reads MDHEN; CDR2 reads SYDVKM. The CDR3 nucleotides read TGTGCCAGCAGTTTCGAGGTCACTGAAGCTTTCTTT. As protein: CASSFEVTEAFF.

The sample holds many counts of this clonotype. The V and J genes are TRBV20-1 and TRBJ2-7, with D uncertain. The V and J ends lost 0 bases and 3 bases respectively, with 9 bases between them. This CDR3 contains 13 residues. Germline CDR1 DFQATT, CDR2 SNEGSKA (reference sequence). The CDR3 loop reads CSARDRTDYEQYF. The DNA of the CDR3 is TGCAGTGCTAGAGATAGGACCGACTACGAGCAGTACTTC.

This clonotype ranks as medium-sized (0.01 to 0.1%). This sequence joins TRBV14 and TRBJ2-7, with 8 bases matching TRBD2. The CDR3 spans 13 residues. From germline, CDR1 is SGHDN and CDR2 FVKESK. With V trimmed by 2 bases and J by 9 bases, 6 bases remained unmatched. The CDR3 protein is CASSQSPGGLQYF. DNA for the CDR3: TGTGCCAGCAGCCAAAGCCCGGGGGGGTTGCAGTACTTC.

The table lists this clonotype with many counts. The chain couples TRBV11-2 to TRBJ2-1; D is undetermined. Per germline, CDR1 SGHAT and CDR2 FQNNGV. This CDR3 contains 12 residues. V dropped 5 bases and J dropped 8 bases, with 10 bases sitting between them. The CDR3 nucleotides read TGTGCCAGCAGCGTTGACCGCGATGAGCAGTTCTTC. It encodes CASSVDRDEQFF.

This clonotype was found many times. This chain connects TRBV24-1 to TRBJ2-1; maybe TRBD1 (6 bases). V was clipped by 10 bases and J by 2 bases, with 14 bases between them. This CDR3 contains 14 residues. CDR1 is KGHDR and CDR2 is SFDVKD in the germline V gene. For the CDR3, the DNA is TGTGCCACACAGGGCGGCCTTACCTACAATGAGCAGTTCTTC. Protein: CATQGGLTYNEQFF.

This clonotype was counted at least ten times. This chain connects TRBV15 to TRBJ2-6; D is unclear. V was clipped by 4 bases and J by 0 bases, with 10 bases between them. Germline V gene sequence: CDR1 LNHNV, CDR2 YYDKDF (reference sequence). The CDR3 consists of 16 residues. The CDR3 reads CATSKGPHSGANVLTF. For the CDR3, the DNA is TGTGCCACCAGCAAAGGACCGCACTCTGGGGCCAACGTCCTGACTTTC. The variable domain in full, completed from reference TRBV15 and TRBJ2-6, reads DAMVIQNPRYQVTQFGKPVTLSCSQTLNHNVMYWYQQKSSQAPKLLFHYYDKDFNNEADTPDNFQSRRPNTSFCFLDIRSPGLGDTAMYLCATSKGPHSGANVLTFGAGSRLTVL.

This clonotype showed up just a few times. This chain uses TRBV29-1 with TRBJ2-1, with 10 bases that match TRBD1. The trim removed 7 bases at V and 3 bases at J, leaving 9 bases unmatched. The CDR3 is 15 residues long. Germline loops: CDR1 SQVTM, CDR2 ANQGSEA. This CDR3 reads CSAPGTGVDYNEQFF. The CDR3 nucleotides are TGCAGCGCCCCCGGGACAGGGGTTGACTACAATGAGCAGTTCTTC.

This clonotype is classed as medium-sized (0.01 to 0.1%). The chain employs TRBV12-3 or TRBV12-4 and TRBJ1-5; TRBD1 aligns across 7 bases. The V segment lost 5 bases and the J segment 1 base; nucleotides outside the gene matches: 5. The CDR3 has 15 residues. DNA of the CDR3: TGTGCCAGCAGTACCGGGACAGCCAGCAATCAGCCCCAGCATTTT. The encoded protein is CASSTGTASNQPQHF.

This clonotype has ten or more counts. The chain recombines TRBV12-3 or TRBV12-4 with TRBJ1-2; the match to TRBD1 covers 8 bases. The CDR3 is 13 amino acids. V shed 7 bases and J 8 bases; nucleotides not matched to a gene: 9. The DNA of the CDR3 is TGTGCCAGCATTTTCGGACAGGGTGACGGCTACACCTTC. This translates into CASIFGQGDGYTF.

In its sample, this clonotype was seen many times. J is TRBJ2-3 and V is TRBV2, with D perhaps matching TRBD1 or TRBD2 (5 bases each). V lost 5 bases to trimming and J lost 2 bases, with 14 bases between them. The CDR3 totals 15 residues. Germline CDR1 and CDR2: SNHLY and FYNNEI. CDR3: CASSPGTSATDTQYF. The DNA of the CDR3 is TGTGCCAGCAGTCCCGGGACCTCCGCCACAGATACGCAGTATTTT.